The 16 T cell receptor beta chains below all came from one sample that was sequenced in a study of cytomegalovirus exposure and HLA in healthy donors. PCR amplification relied on 60 Vbeta primers (plus 13 Jbeta primers). Clones were sequenced by immunoSEQ multiplex PCR, and TCRdb holds only the in-frame ones, with some missing. The table shows 90,000 or so clones, with around 80% occurring only once. Sequenced material: PBMCs. These receptors all stem from a male donor in good health and CMV-seropositive.

The chain employs TRBV5-1 and TRBJ2-5; TRBD2 aligns across 10 bases. Germline-derived CDR1 and CDR2 are SGHRS and YFSETQ. This CDR3 is 15 amino acids long. V dropped 4 bases and J dropped 2; count of bases not matched to a gene: 5. The CDR3 DNA reads TGCGCCAGCAGCCAGCGGGGGGGAGTACAAGAGACCCAGTACTTC. Protein sequence: CASSQRGGVQETQYF.

The chain combines TRBV6-4 with TRBJ2-6, with 9 nucleotides matching TRBD1. Trimming cost V 2 bases and J 0 bases; bases outside gene matches: 5. This CDR3 has 18 amino acids. The germline gives CDR1 MRHNA, CDR2 SNTAGT. The CDR3 DNA is TGTGCCAGCAGTGACCTCACAGGGGGCAGCTCTGGGGCCAACGTCCTGACTTTC. Translated, it gives CASSDLTGGSSGANVLTF.

This clone has a handful of counts. J is TRBJ2-3 and V is TRBV6-1; 7 nucleotides line up with TRBD1. The V segment lost 5 bases and the J segment 1 base; nucleotides outside the gene matches: 6. From germline, CDR1 is MNHNS and CDR2 SASEGT. This CDR3 comprises 15 residues. The CDR3, as DNA: TGTGCCAGCAGTTCCGGGACAGATGGCACAGATACGCAGTATTTT. Its protein is CASSSGTDGTDTQYF.

The chain joins TRBV19 to TRBJ2-3; 14 nucleotides agree with TRBD2. The CDR3 has 16 residues. The V gene's germline CDR1 is LNHDA and CDR2 SQIVND (reference sequence). The junction had 4 bases not matched to a gene; V was cut back by 4 bases and J by 4 bases. CDR3 sequence: CASSTGTSGSADTQYF. The DNA of the CDR3 is TGTGCCAGTAGTACAGGGACTAGCGGGAGCGCAGATACGCAGTATTTT.

This clone was seen once. The rearrangement links TRBV10-3 to TRBJ2-1, with D possibly matching TRBD2 (5 bases). This CDR3 is built from 16 residues. Trimming took off 8 bases at V and 0 bases at J, with 17 bases between the two ends. Germline V CDR1 and CDR2: ENHRY, SYGVKD. The DNA of the CDR3 is TGTGCCATCGGGGAGTCTGCGCCAAGCTCCTACAATGAGCAGTTCTTC. This translates into CAIGESAPSSYNEQFF.

J is TRBJ2-2 and V is TRBV7-3, with 10 bases aligning to TRBD2. CDR3 size: 14 residues. V gave up 8 bases and J gave up 8 bases; unmatched junction bases: 8. Germline lookup yields CDR1 SGHTA and CDR2 FQGTGA. CDR3 loop: CASERGGSKGELFF. The CDR3, as DNA: TGTGCCAGCGAGCGGGGGGGCAGTAAAGGGGAGCTGTTTTTT.

The V and J genes are TRBV27 and TRBJ2-7, with TRBD1 matching over 7 bases. Germline V gene lookup returns CDR1 MNHEY and CDR2 SMNVEV (reference sequence). V was clipped by 7 bases and J by 4 bases; unmatched bases: 13. The CDR3 contains 15 residues. The CDR3 reads CASTPADRLGYEQYF. DNA of the CDR3: TGTGCCAGCACCCCGGCGGACAGGCTGGGGTACGAGCAGTACTTC.

The rearrangement uses TRBV5-8 and TRBJ2-5; 8 positions match TRBD1. With 4 bases clipped from V and 1 base from J, the junction kept 9 bases outside the gene matches. Germline CDR1 reads SGHTS; CDR2 reads YDEGEE. The CDR3 consists of 16 residues. Here the CDR3 reads CASSPPGRGLQETQYF. CDR3 bases: TGTGCCAGCAGCCCCCCCGGCAGGGGGCTCCAAGAGACCCAGTACTTC.

The rearrangement uses TRBV7-2 and TRBJ2-5; D unclear. The J call may be faulty, since TRBJ2-7 better matches the DNA end. CDR1 and CDR2 from the germline V gene are SGHTA and FQGNSA. The CDR3 spans 11 residues. For the CDR3, the DNA is TGTGCCAGCAGCCGAGGCTACGAGCAGTACTTC. The encoded protein is CASSRGYEQYF.

This clone was observed a single time. CDR3 sequence (DNA): TGTGCCAGTAATACAGGGCCTAACACTGAAGCTTTCTTT. Its protein is CASNTGPNTEAFF. The chain joins TRBV19 to TRBJ1-1; tentatively, D is TRBD1 (6 bases). Trimming left V 7 bases short and J 2 bases short, with 11 bases between. Germline assignment: CDR1 LNHDA and CDR2 SQIVND (reference sequence). CDR3 size: 13 residues.

This clone was picked up a small number of times. The chain joins TRBV11-2 to TRBJ2-5, with 9 bases lining up with TRBD1. Per the germline V gene, CDR1 is SGHAT and CDR2 is FQNNGV. Trimming at V came to 1 base and at J to 7 bases, leaving 10 bases not matched to a gene. The length of the CDR3 is 16 residues. The CDR3 protein is CASSLGVGTGPRTQYF. The CDR3 coding sequence is TGTGCCAGCAGCTTAGGAGTGGGGACAGGGCCCCGGACCCAGTACTTC.

This chain uses TRBV5-1 with TRBJ1-1, with D possibly matching TRBD1 (6 bases). Per germline, CDR1 SGHRS and CDR2 YFSETQ. Between the trimmed V and J ends, which lost 4 bases and 6 bases, there was a span of 13 bases. The CDR3 consists of 13 residues. The CDR3 DNA sequence: TGCGCCAGCAGCGGTACAGGGATGGCTGAAGCTTTCTTT. This sequence encodes CASSGTGMAEAFF.

V usage is TRBV5-1 and J usage is TRBJ2-3, with 13 bases fitting TRBD2. CDR1 is SGHRS and CDR2 is YFSETQ in the germline V gene. Losses at the gene ends were 4 bases for V and 4 bases for J; bases not matched to a gene: 6. The CDR3 spans 16 residues. The CDR3 loop reads CASSPGLAGAADTQYF. The CDR3 DNA reads TGCGCCAGCAGCCCCGGACTAGCGGGAGCGGCAGATACGCAGTATTTT.

CDR3 DNA: TGCGCCAGCAGCTTTGACAGGGGTCCCTACGAGCAGTACTTC. Its translation is CASSFDRGPYEQYF. The chain carries TRBV5-1 and TRBJ2-7, with TRBD1 matching 8 bases. This CDR3 contains 14 residues. Germline trimming cut 2 bases from V and 2 bases from J; bases unmatched to any gene: 3. Per germline, CDR1 SGHRS and CDR2 YFSETQ.

This clone has only one observation. The chain carries TRBV6-1 and TRBJ2-7; 11 bases fit TRBD2. The CDR3 totals 15 residues. Germline V CDR1 and CDR2: MNHNS, SASEGT. Unmatched junction bases numbered 7, after V lost 5 bases and J lost 4 bases. The CDR3 reads CASSLLAGVVYEQYF. CDR3 in DNA: TGTGCCAGCAGTTTACTAGCGGGGGTCGTGTACGAGCAGTACTTC.

The table lists this clone with a count of one. The chain is built from TRBV7-9 and TRBJ2-3; 7 bases fit TRBD2. The germline CDR1 and CDR2 sequences are SEHNR and FQNEAQ (reference sequence). The CDR3 is made up of 11 amino acids. The V segment lost 10 bases and the J segment 5 bases; nucleotides outside the gene matches: 3. The chain's CDR3 is CAIGGKDTQYF. CDR3 DNA: TGTGCCATCGGGGGGAAAGATACGCAGTATTTT.